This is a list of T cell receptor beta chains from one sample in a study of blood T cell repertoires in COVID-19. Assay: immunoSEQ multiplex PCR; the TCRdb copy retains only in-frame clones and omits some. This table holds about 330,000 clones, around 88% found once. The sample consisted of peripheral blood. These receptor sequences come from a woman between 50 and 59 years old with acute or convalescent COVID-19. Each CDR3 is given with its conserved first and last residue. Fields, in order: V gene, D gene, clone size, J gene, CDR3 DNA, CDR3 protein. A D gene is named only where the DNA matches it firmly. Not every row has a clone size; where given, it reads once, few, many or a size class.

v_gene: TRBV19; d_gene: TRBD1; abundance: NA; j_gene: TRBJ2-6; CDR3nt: TGTGCCAGTACGACAGGGCCCTCCTACGGGGCCAACGTCCTGACTTTC; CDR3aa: CASTTGPSYGANVLTF
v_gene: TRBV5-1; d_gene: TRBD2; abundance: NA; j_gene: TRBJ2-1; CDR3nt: TGCGCCAGCAGCTTGATCTCGGGACTAGCCTCCGGCAATGAGCAGTTCTTC; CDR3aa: CASSLISGLASGNEQFF
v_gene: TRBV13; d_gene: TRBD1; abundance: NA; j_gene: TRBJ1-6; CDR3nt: TGTGCCAGCAGCTCGGACAGGGGCCTTTCACCCCTCCACTTT; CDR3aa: CASSSDRGLSPLHF
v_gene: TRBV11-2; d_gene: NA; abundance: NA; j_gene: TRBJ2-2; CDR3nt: TGTGCCAGCAGCTTAGACGGCACCGGGGAGCTGTTTTTT; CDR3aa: CASSLDGTGELFF
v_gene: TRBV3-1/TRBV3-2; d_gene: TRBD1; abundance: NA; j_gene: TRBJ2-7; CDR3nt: TGTGCCAGCAGCCAAGACGGAAGGGACAGTACCGAGCAGTACTTC; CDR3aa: CASSQDGRDSTEQYF
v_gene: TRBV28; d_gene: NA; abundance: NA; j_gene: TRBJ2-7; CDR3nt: TGTGCCAGCAGTTTTCAGGGTCCCTACGAGCAGTACTTC; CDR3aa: CASSFQGPYEQYF
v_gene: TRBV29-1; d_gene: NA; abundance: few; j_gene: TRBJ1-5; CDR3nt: TGCAGCGTTGAATCGACGGGTCAGCCCCAGCATTTT; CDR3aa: CSVESTGQPQHF
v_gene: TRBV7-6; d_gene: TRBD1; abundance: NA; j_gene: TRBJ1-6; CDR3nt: TGTGCCAGCAGCTATGGGACAGGGGGAAGTTCACCCCTCCACTTT; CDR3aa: CASSYGTGGSSPLHF
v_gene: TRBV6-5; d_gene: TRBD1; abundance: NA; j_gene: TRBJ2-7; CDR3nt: TGTGCCAGCAGTTACCAGAGCCAGGGGGCCTACGAGCAGTACTTC; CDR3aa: CASSYQSQGAYEQYF
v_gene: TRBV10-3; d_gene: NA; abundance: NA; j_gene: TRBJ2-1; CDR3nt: TGTGCCATCAGTGGTCAGGGGGGAATCTATGAGCAGTTCTTC; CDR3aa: CAISGQGGIYEQFF
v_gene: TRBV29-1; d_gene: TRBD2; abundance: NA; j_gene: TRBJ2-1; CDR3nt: TGCAGCGTTGTACTTAGCGGGAGAGCGAATGAGCAGTTCTTC; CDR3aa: CSVVLSGRANEQFF
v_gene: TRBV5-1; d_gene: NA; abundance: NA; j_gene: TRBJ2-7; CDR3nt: TGCGCCAGCAGCTTGGTCGGAGCGGGTAGCTACGAGCAGTACTTC; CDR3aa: CASSLVGAGSYEQYF
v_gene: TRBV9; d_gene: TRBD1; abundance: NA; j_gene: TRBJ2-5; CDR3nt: TGTGCCAGCAGCGGGGACAGGGGGCTTGTCCAAGAGACCCAGTACTTC; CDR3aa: CASSGDRGLVQETQYF
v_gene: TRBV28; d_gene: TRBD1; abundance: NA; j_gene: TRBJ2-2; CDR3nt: TGTGCCAGCAGTCCCGGGACAGGCTTGACCGGGGAGCTGTTTTTT; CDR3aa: CASSPGTGLTGELFF
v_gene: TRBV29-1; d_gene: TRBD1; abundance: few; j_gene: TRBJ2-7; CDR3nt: TGCAGCGCAGTACAGGGGTGGTCCCACGAGCAGTACTTC; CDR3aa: CSAVQGWSHEQYF
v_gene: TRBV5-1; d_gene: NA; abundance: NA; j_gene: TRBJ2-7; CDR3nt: TGCGCCAGCAGCCCCCCGACTGAGGGCGAGCAGTACTTC; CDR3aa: CASSPPTEGEQYF
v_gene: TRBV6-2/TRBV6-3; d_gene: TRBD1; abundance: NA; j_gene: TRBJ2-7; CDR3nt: TGTGCCAGCAGTTACTTGGGGACAGGGGCCTACGAGCAGTACTTC; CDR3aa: CASSYLGTGAYEQYF
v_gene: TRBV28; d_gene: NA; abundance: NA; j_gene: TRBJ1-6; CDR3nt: TGTGCCAGCGGGAGGGACGGGTTTAATTCACCCCTCCACTTT; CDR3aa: CASGRDGFNSPLHF
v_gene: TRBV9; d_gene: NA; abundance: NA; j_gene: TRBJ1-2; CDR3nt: TGTGCCAGCAGCGTGAGCGGCAGGCCCTATGGCTACACCTTC; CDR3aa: CASSVSGRPYGYTF
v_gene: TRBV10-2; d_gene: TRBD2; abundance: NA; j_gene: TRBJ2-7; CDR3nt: TGCGCCAGCAAGCTAGCGGGGACCTACGAGCAGTACTTC; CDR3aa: CASKLAGTYEQYF
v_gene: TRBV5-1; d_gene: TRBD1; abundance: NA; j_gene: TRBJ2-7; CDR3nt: TGCGCCAGCAGCCCACTACAGGGGTCCTACGAGCAGTACTTC; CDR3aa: CASSPLQGSYEQYF
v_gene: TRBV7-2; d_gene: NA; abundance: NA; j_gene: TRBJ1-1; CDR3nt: TGTGCCAGCAGCCTAACAGGAAACACTGAAGCTTTCTTT; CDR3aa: CASSLTGNTEAFF
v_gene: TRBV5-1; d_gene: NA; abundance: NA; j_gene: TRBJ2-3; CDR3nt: TGCGCCAGCGGGGCAGAGATTACTAGCACAGATACGCAGTATTTT; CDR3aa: CASGAEITSTDTQYF
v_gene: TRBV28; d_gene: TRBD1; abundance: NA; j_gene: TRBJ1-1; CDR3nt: TGTGCCAGCAGTTTTTATTCCGGAACAGGGGACACTGAAGCTTTCTTT; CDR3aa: CASSFYSGTGDTEAFF
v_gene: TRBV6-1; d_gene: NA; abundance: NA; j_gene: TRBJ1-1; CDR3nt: TGTGCCAGCAGTGAATATGTAACTGAAGCTTTCTTT; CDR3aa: CASSEYVTEAFF
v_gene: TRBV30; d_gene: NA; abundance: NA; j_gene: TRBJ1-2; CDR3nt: TGTGCCTGGAGACAAGGACAGTCCTATGGCTACACCTTC; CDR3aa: CAWRQGQSYGYTF
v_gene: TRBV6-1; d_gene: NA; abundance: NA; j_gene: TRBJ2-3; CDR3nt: TGTGCCAGCAGTGAAGCTGTAGTTCCCGGCACAGATACGCAGTATTTT; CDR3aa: CASSEAVVPGTDTQYF
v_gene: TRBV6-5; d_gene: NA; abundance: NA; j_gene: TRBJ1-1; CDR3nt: TGTGCCAGCAGCCCCCAGGGCGGTGGAGCTTTCTTT; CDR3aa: CASSPQGGGAFF
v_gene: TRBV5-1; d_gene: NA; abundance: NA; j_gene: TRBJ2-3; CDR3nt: TGCGCCAGCAGTCGATCCAGGCCCGCGAATGAAGATACGCAGTATTTT; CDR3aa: CASSRSRPANEDTQYF
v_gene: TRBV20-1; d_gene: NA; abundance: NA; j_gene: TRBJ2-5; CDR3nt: TGCAGTGCTAGAGATCGTGAGACCCAGTACTTC; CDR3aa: CSARDRETQYF
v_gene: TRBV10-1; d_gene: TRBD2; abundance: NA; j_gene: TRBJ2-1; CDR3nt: TGCGCCAGCAGTAGACTAGCGGGCAGCTCCTACAATGAGCAGCTCTTC; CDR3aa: CASSRLAGSSYNEQLF
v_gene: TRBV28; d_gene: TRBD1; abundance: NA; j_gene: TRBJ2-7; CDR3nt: TGTGCCAGCAGTTTCCCCGGGACAGGGGTTAAACGGGACCGCTACGAGCAGTACTTC; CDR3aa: CASSFPGTGVKRDRYEQYF
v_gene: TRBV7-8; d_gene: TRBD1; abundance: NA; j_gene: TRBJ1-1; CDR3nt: TGTGCCAGCAGCCCTCATTCATCTCGACAGGGGGTGGACACTGAAGCTTTCTTT; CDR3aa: CASSPHSSRQGVDTEAFF
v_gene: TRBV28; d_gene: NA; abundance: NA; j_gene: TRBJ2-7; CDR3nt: TGTGCCAGCACGCGACTAGATACCTACGAGCAGTACTTC; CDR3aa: CASTRLDTYEQYF
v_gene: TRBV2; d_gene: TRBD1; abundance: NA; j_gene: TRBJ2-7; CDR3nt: TGTGCCAGCGCGGCAGACAGGGGCTCCTACGAGCAGTACTTC; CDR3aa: CASAADRGSYEQYF
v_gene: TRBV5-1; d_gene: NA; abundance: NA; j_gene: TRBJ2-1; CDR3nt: TGCGCCAGCAGCTTGGTTGTTAGCGGTTACAATGAGCAGTTCTTC; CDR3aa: CASSLVVSGYNEQFF
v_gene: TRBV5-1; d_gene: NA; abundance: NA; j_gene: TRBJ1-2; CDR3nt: TGCGCCAGCAGCTTGGCGAAGTTAGACTATGGCTACACCTTC; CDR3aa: CASSLAKLDYGYTF